The subject of this entry is one T cell receptor (beta chain). The length of the CDR3 is 14 residues. V lost 0 bases to trimming and J lost 0 bases, with 4 bases between them. The germline V gene encodes CDR1 MNHEY and CDR2 SMNVEV (reference sequence). Quantitative molecular-barcoded 5'-RACE generated the TCR beta libraries. TCRdb fed the 5' RACE reads into MiXCR, producing one record per CDR3 protein. The table lists 150,000 to 200,000 distinct CDR3 sequences, 30% to 40% of them singletons. The sample comes from a study of CD8 T cells in ankylosing spondylitis. J is TRBJ2-3 and V is TRBV27; no definite D call. The clonotype originates from a male donor with ankylosing spondylitis. Sequencing was performed on synovial fluid, either unsorted or a sorted T cell fraction (not recorded which). CDR3 amino acids: CASSLSDSTDTQYF. CDR3 DNA sequence: TGTGCCAGCAGTTTATCGGACAGCACAGATACGCAGTATTTT.